This T cell receptor beta chain is drawn from a study of T cells in Graves' hyperthyroidism and ophthalmopathy. The CDR3 length is 12 residues. The germline V and J ends were trimmed by 3 bases and 6 bases, with 9 bases remaining between them. CDR1 is DFQATT and CDR2 is SNEGSKA in the germline V gene (reference sequence). Regarding the study as a whole: Ophthalmopathy stood apart from stable hyperthyroidism in a 13 V-J model. The blood repertoire included most of the expanded thyroid clonotypes above 0.001.

From RNA transcripts, TCR beta CDR3 regions were amplified. HTBI primers drove first-round RT-PCR of the TCR CDR3. One entry per CDR3 protein results from TCRdb running MiXCR on the multiplex PCR reads. The table shows approximately 210,000 distinct CDR3 sequences, with 15% to 20% occurring only once. This clonotype has just a few counts. The antigen is undetermined. Calling Graves' hyperthyroidism stable meant ophthalmopathy did not progress within 18 months. Participants, patients aged 18 to 65, had newly diagnosed hyperthyroidism with a duration under 2 months. Sequenced input: blood. The receptor was derived from a man aged 45-60 years with Graves' hyperthyroidism. The chain is built from TRBV20-1 and TRBJ2-4; D remains ambiguous. The CDR3 DNA is TGCAGTGCTAGGTTACTGGCAAACATTCAGTACTTC. Encoded protein: CSARLLANIQYF.